The 24 T cell receptor beta chains below all came from one sample that was sequenced in a study of blood T cell repertoires in COVID-19. The data were produced by immunoSEQ multiplex PCR, yet TCRdb's version contains in-frame clones alone and is incomplete. The repertoire holds roughly 520,000 clones, with roughly 90% as singletons. Material for sequencing was PBMCs or T cells enriched from blood (not recorded which). Receptor source: a woman aged 40 to 50 who had recovered from COVID-19.

This clone was found many times. The rearrangement uses TRBV7-9 and TRBJ1-5, with D perhaps TRBD1 (6 bases). CDR1 and CDR2 from the germline V gene are SEHNR and FQNEAQ (reference sequence). The CDR3 spans 14 residues. V was shortened by 1 base and J by 6 bases, with 10 bases between the two germline ends. The CDR3 DNA reads TGTGCCAGCAGCTTAGAGGGGGGGTCTCAGCCCCAGCATTTT. As protein: CASSLEGGSQPQHF.

The table lists this clone with a count of one. This sequence joins TRBV12-3 or TRBV12-4 and TRBJ1-1; the match to TRBD1 covers 7 bases. J was trimmed by 1 base and V by 10 bases; bases with no gene match: 6. This CDR3 has 13 amino acids. The CDR3 reads CATRGRGNTEAFF. The CDR3 nucleotides are TGTGCCACTAGGGGGCGGGGGAACACTGAAGCTTTCTTT.

The chain carries TRBV5-8 and TRBJ2-5; D unresolved. The ends were cut back, 4 bases at V and 5 bases at J, with 15 bases in the middle. Germline-derived CDR1 and CDR2 are SGHTS and YDEGEE. CDR3 length: 14 residues. CDR3 in amino acids: CASSDTLVFETQYF. The CDR3 DNA reads TGTGCCAGCAGCGACACATTGGTTTTCGAGACCCAGTACTTC.

V usage is TRBV20-1 and J usage is TRBJ2-5; 10 bases are a match to TRBD1. This CDR3 spans 16 amino acids. Germline V CDR1 and CDR2: DFQATT, SNEGSKA (reference sequence). V shed 3 bases and J 5 bases; nucleotides not matched to a gene: 12. DNA of the CDR3: TGCAGTGCTAGTGGGGGGGACAGGGGATATTTGGAGACCCAGTACTTC. This codes for CSASGGDRGYLETQYF.

The sample holds one count of this clone. The rearrangement links TRBV19 to TRBJ2-5, with 9 nucleotides matching TRBD1. Germline trimming cut 1 base from V and 6 bases from J; bases unmatched to any gene: 9. In germline, CDR1 is LNHDA, CDR2 SQIVND (reference sequence). The CDR3 contains 16 residues. This chain's CDR3 is CASSIGRDRVRQTQYF. CDR3 nucleotide sequence: TGTGCCAGTAGTATAGGCCGGGACAGGGTTCGGCAGACCCAGTACTTC.

V and J are TRBV14 and TRBJ2-3; D might be TRBD2 (6 bases). The CDR3 consists of 13 residues. Trimming took 6 bases from V and 7 from J, leaving 14 bases between them. Germline CDR1 is SGHDN and CDR2 is FVKESK. The CDR3 DNA reads as TGTGCCAGCAGTGCAAGTGGGGGGAATACGCAGTATTTT. This codes for CASSASGGNTQYF.

The J gene is TRBJ1-5, the V gene TRBV6-2 or TRBV6-3; TRBD1 might be the D (5 bases). The CDR3 has 14 residues. CDR1 MNHEY and CDR2 SVGEGT come from the germline V gene. V was shortened by 4 bases and J by 4 bases, with 11 bases between the two germline ends. CDR3 sequence: CASSFRTPNQPQHF. In DNA form, the CDR3 reads TGTGCCAGCAGTTTCCGGACACCTAATCAGCCCCAGCATTTT.

This chain links TRBV5-6 with TRBJ1-2, with 7 bases lining up with TRBD1. CDR1 SGHDT and CDR2 YYEEEE come from the germline V gene. V lost 9 bases and J lost 0; bases outside the gene matches: 8. The CDR3 is 14 amino acids. The chain's CDR3 is CATQRGTANYGYTF. The CDR3 nucleotides are TGTGCCACCCAACGGGGGACAGCTAACTATGGCTACACCTTC.

V is TRBV9 and J is TRBJ1-2; D remains unclear. Trimming took off 4 bases at V and 0 bases at J, with 16 bases between the two ends. Germline assignment: CDR1 SGDLS and CDR2 YYNGEE. The CDR3 runs to 16 residues. The CDR3 DNA sequence: TGTGCCAGCAGCCCACATCACAGAGCAACTAACTATGGCTACACCTTC. Translating it yields CASSPHHRATNYGYTF.

This clone was seen a few times. This chain connects TRBV24-1 to TRBJ2-2; weak D call: TRBD1 (7 bases). With 8 bases removed from V and 2 bases from J, the gap between germline ends came to 11 bases. The CDR3 extends over 14 amino acids. The germline V gene encodes CDR1 KGHDR and CDR2 SFDVKD. The CDR3 reads CATKGAGNTGELFF. The DNA for the CDR3 is TGTGCCACCAAGGGGGCGGGAAACACCGGGGAGCTGTTTTTT.

The chain uses TRBV5-6 and TRBJ2-6; weak D call: TRBD1 (6 bases). The CDR3 contains 15 residues. The V end lost 3 bases, the J end lost 3 bases, and 10 bases lay between the germline ends. Germline CDR1 and CDR2: SGHDT and YYEEEE. The DNA for the CDR3 is TGTGCCAGCAGCTGGGCAGGGGTTGGGGCCAACGTCCTGACTTTC. Protein sequence: CASSWAGVGANVLTF. The full variable domain, with the rest looked up from reference TRBV5-6 and TRBJ2-6, is DAGVTQSPTHLIKTRGQQVTLRCSPKSGHDTVSWYQQALGQGPQFIFQYYEEEERQRGNFPDRFSGHQFPNYSSELNVNALLLGDSALYLCASSWAGVGANVLTFGAGSRLTVL.

This clone was seen at least ten times. The chain couples TRBV27 to TRBJ2-2; perhaps TRBD2 as D (5 bases). Germline V gene sequence: CDR1 MNHEY, CDR2 SMNVEV (reference sequence). The CDR3 is 16 amino acids. V was pared by 5 bases and J by 0 bases, with 13 bases between. This CDR3 is CASSQYRGSNTGELFF. The CDR3 bases are TGTGCCAGCAGTCAGTACCGGGGATCGAACACCGGGGAGCTGTTTTTT.

The CDR3 DNA reads TGTGCCACCAGTGATTTGCGGAGGGGCGCCACCGGGGAGCTGTTTTTT. This gives the protein CATSDLRRGATGELFF. The chain is built from TRBV24-1 and TRBJ2-2; perhaps TRBD2 as D (6 bases). The CDR3 extends over 16 amino acids. Per germline, CDR1 KGHDR and CDR2 SFDVKD. The V gene lost 0 bases and the J gene lost 4 bases, with 11 bases spanning the gap.

The J gene is TRBJ2-2, the V gene TRBV4-3; 9 nucleotides line up with TRBD1. V lost 0 bases to trimming and J lost 5 bases; unmatched junction nucleotides: 4. CDR3 length: 16 residues. Looked up from germline, CDR1 is LGHNA and CDR2 is YSLEER. CDR3 sequence reads: CASSQDNRGRTGELFF. The CDR3 DNA reads as TGCGCCAGCAGCCAAGACAACAGGGGGCGAACCGGGGAGCTGTTTTTT.

The chain joins TRBV19 to TRBJ1-1; D possibly corresponds to TRBD1 (5 bases). Germline lookup yields CDR1 LNHDA and CDR2 SQIVND (reference sequence). The CDR3 is 14 residues long. V lost 2 bases, J lost 6 bases, and 13 bases lay in between. The CDR3: CASSITGDSAEAFF. The DNA of the CDR3 is TGTGCCAGTAGTATAACGGGGGATAGCGCTGAAGCTTTCTTT.

This clone was seen just once. The chain uses TRBV19 and TRBJ1-5; 8 bases fit TRBD1. J lost 3 bases, V lost 7 bases, and 14 bases had no gene match. This CDR3 contains 17 residues. Germline V gives CDR1 LNHDA, CDR2 SQIVND (reference sequence). CDR3 loop: CASNPDRDSGVNQPQHF. For the CDR3, the DNA is TGTGCCAGTAATCCGGACAGGGACAGTGGGGTCAATCAGCCCCAGCATTTT.

The chain joins TRBV7-2 to TRBJ1-1; possible D gene TRBD1, 5 bases. The germline gives CDR1 SGHTA, CDR2 FQGNSA. The CDR3 covers 17 residues. Trimming removed 5 bases from V and 0 bases from J, with 19 bases in between. In nucleotides, the CDR3 is TGTGCCAGCAGCCCGAGTCGTCAGGGATTAGTGAACACTGAAGCTTTCTTT. Translating gives CASSPSRQGLVNTEAFF.

The chain recombines TRBV24-1 with TRBJ2-3; 8 bases map to TRBD2. This CDR3 contains 16 residues. Per germline, CDR1 KGHDR and CDR2 SFDVKD. V was clipped by 3 bases and J by 3 bases; unmatched bases: 7. CDR3 sequence: CATSDIRAGATDTQYF. The DNA of the CDR3 is TGTGCCACCAGTGATATTCGAGCGGGAGCGACAGATACGCAGTATTTT.

This sequence joins TRBV4-1 and TRBJ1-5; 8 bases map to TRBD1. The V gene end was trimmed by 4 bases and the J gene end by 4 bases; junction bases not matched to a gene: 9. The germline CDR1 and CDR2 sequences are MGHRA and YSYEKL. The CDR3 is 16 residues long. The CDR3 here is CASSPTGTGANQPQHF. In DNA, the CDR3 is TGCGCCAGCAGCCCGACCGGGACAGGAGCTAATCAGCCCCAGCATTTT.

This clone has a handful of counts. This sequence joins TRBV5-4 and TRBJ1-1; 7 bases agree with TRBD1. The CDR3 contains 14 residues. The germline V gene has CDR1 SGHNT and CDR2 YYREEE (reference sequence). V lost 3 bases to trimming and J lost 4 bases; unmatched junction nucleotides: 6. This CDR3 reads CASSSQGRVTEAFF. The CDR3 nucleotides read TGTGCCAGCAGCTCACAGGGGAGAGTCACTGAAGCTTTCTTT. The full variable domain, completed using reference TRBV5-4 and TRBJ1-1, is ETGVTQSPTHLIKTRGQQVTLRCSSQSGHNTVSWYQQALGQGPQFIFQYYREEENGRGNFPPRFSGLQFPNYSSELNVNALELDDSALYLCASSSQGRVTEAFFGQGTRLTVV.

The V and J genes are TRBV6-1 and TRBJ1-5; the D is unclear. The germline V and J ends were trimmed by 3 bases and 0 bases, with 9 bases remaining between them. Looked up from germline, CDR1 is MNHNS and CDR2 is SASEGT. The CDR3 has 15 amino acids. The CDR3 here is CASSDILDSNQPQHF. Here the CDR3 DNA reads TGTGCCAGCAGTGACATACTCGATAGCAATCAGCCCCAGCATTTT.

V usage is TRBV3-1 (or the pseudogene TRBV3-2) and J usage is TRBJ1-1; no definite D call. V lost 1 base, J lost 7 bases, and 7 bases lay in between. The CDR3 consists of 12 residues. Germline CDR1 LGHDT, CDR2 YNNKEL (reference sequence). The CDR3 region has the DNA TGTGCCAGCAGCCAAGGAGGGTTTGAAGCTTTCTTT. Its translation is CASSQGGFEAFF.

The DNA for the CDR3 is TGCGCCAGCAGCTTGGCCAGGGGTAATTCACCCCTCCACTTT. This gives the protein CASSLARGNSPLHF. V is TRBV5-1 and J is TRBJ1-6; possibly TRBD1 for D (6 bases). The germline gives CDR1 SGHRS, CDR2 YFSETQ. Deletions cut 0 bases from V and 6 bases from J, with 7 bases between. The CDR3 has 14 amino acids.

The genes are TRBV28 and TRBJ1-1, with TRBD1 matching 7 bases. The junction had 15 bases not matched to a gene; V was cut back by 6 bases and J by 5 bases. The CDR3 is made up of 16 amino acids. Germline V gene sequence: CDR1 MDHEN, CDR2 SYDVKM. This CDR3 is CASSRIVGRGSTEAFF. Here the CDR3 DNA reads TGTGCCAGCAGCCGCATAGTGGGCAGGGGGTCGACTGAAGCTTTCTTT.